Following are 14 T cell receptor beta chains from one sample sequenced in a study of cytomegalovirus exposure and HLA in healthy donors. PCR employed 60 Vbeta and 13 Jbeta primers. Assay: immunoSEQ multiplex PCR; the TCRdb copy retains only in-frame clones and omits some. The repertoire includes under 200,000 clones, about 80% of them detected once, and over 0.95% sits in the top ten. The specimen sequenced was PBMCs. These receptors were collected from a woman between 50 and 59 years old in good health and CMV-seronegative.

The rearrangement links TRBV5-5 to TRBJ1-2; 10 nucleotides line up with TRBD1. This CDR3 has 14 residues. Trimming at V came to 5 bases and at J to 2 bases, leaving 3 bases not matched to a gene. Germline V gene data show CDR1 as SGHKS and CDR2 as YYEKEE (reference sequence). The CDR3 DNA follows: TGTGCCAGCAGTGAGGGACAGGGGAACTATGGCTACACCTTC. It translates to CASSEGQGNYGYTF.

Of note for this clone: Other nucleotide sequences from this sample produce the same CDR3. The chain uses TRBV7-2 and TRBJ1-1; D is perhaps TRBD1 (5 bases). The CDR3 runs 13 residues. V lost 2 bases and J lost 5, with 9 bases in between. The V gene's germline CDR1 is SGHTA and CDR2 FQGNSA. The CDR3 reads CASSLRGGTEAFF. The CDR3 DNA follows: TGTGCCAGCAGCTTAAGGGGTGGGACTGAAGCTTTCTTT.

The chain recombines TRBV5-1 with TRBJ2-7; 7 bases fit TRBD1. After removal of 0 bases from V and 8 bases from J, the junction contained 2 bases not matched to a gene. Germline V gives CDR1 SGHRS, CDR2 YFSETQ. The CDR3 totals 12 residues. The CDR3 coding sequence is TGCGCCAGCAGCTTGGGAGGGGGCAAGCAGTACTTC. Translating it yields CASSLGGGKQYF. The variable domain in full, completed from reference TRBV5-1 and TRBJ2-7, reads KAGVTQTPRYLIKTRGQQVTLSCSPISGHRSVSWYQQTPGQGLQFLFEYFSETQRNKGNFPGRFSGRQFSNSRSEMNVSTLELGDSALYLCASSLGGGKQYFGPGTRLTVT.

This rearrangement joins TRBV19 to TRBJ2-1; 11 bases align to TRBD2. The germline gives CDR1 LNHDA, CDR2 SQIVND (reference sequence). V lost 6 bases and J lost 7; bases outside the gene matches: 8. The CDR3 consists of 15 residues. This chain's CDR3 is CASSPSTSGENEQFF. The CDR3 DNA sequence: TGTGCCAGTAGCCCCTCGACTAGCGGGGAGAATGAGCAGTTCTTC. Full variable domain (outside the CDR3, taken from reference TRBV19 and TRBJ2-1): DGGITQSPKYLFRKEGQNVTLSCEQNLNHDAMYWYRQDPGQGLRLIYYSQIVNDFQKGDIAEGYSVSREKKESFPLTVTSAQKNPTAFYLCASSPSTSGENEQFFGPGTRLTVL.

The chain employs TRBV7-2 and TRBJ1-4; D is ambiguous. Germline V gene data show CDR1 as SGHTA and CDR2 as FQGNSA. The CDR3 spans 13 residues. The V end lost 10 bases, the J end lost 0 bases, and 9 bases lay between the germline ends. The CDR3 region is CAIGLATNEKLFF. The CDR3 DNA follows: TGTGCCATTGGGCTTGCAACTAATGAAAAACTGTTTTTT.

This chain connects TRBV19 to TRBJ2-1, with D maybe TRBD2 (5 bases). From germline, CDR1 is LNHDA and CDR2 SQIVND (reference sequence). Trimming took off 0 bases at V and 14 bases at J, with 17 bases between the two ends. CDR3 length: 14 amino acids. This CDR3 is CASSIEAASFGKFF. The CDR3, as DNA: TGTGCCAGTAGTATAGAGGCCGCCTCATTCGGGAAGTTCTTC.

The J gene is TRBJ1-4, the V gene TRBV4-3; D perhaps matches TRBD1 (6 bases). Germline V gene lookup returns CDR1 LGHNA and CDR2 YSLEER. V lost 4 bases to trimming and J lost 5 bases, with 17 bases between them. The CDR3 length is 16 residues. The CDR3 bases are TGCGCCAGCAGCCGGGCCAGGGGCTCGAGGAATGAAAAACTGTTTTTT. It codes for CASSRARGSRNEKLFF.

This clone has a single count. This chain uses TRBV27 with TRBJ1-1; unclear D gene. CDR3 size: 15 residues. Germline V lookup: CDR1 MNHEY, CDR2 SMNVEV (reference sequence). V was cut by 7 bases and J by 2 bases, with 17 bases left in between. CDR3 protein: CASTNPIAGNTEAFF. The CDR3 bases are TGTGCCAGCACAAATCCGATAGCGGGTAACACTGAAGCTTTCTTT.

The V gene is TRBV5-4, the J gene TRBJ2-3; 9 bases agree with TRBD2. J lost 2 bases, V lost 0 bases, and 4 bases had no gene match. The CDR3 contains 16 residues. CDR1 SGHNT and CDR2 YYREEE come from the germline V gene (reference sequence). The CDR3 here is CASSLAGGRDTDTQYF. CDR3 nucleotides: TGTGCCAGCAGCTTGGCCGGCGGGAGGGACACAGATACGCAGTATTTT. The entire variable domain, with the rest obtained from reference TRBV5-4 and TRBJ2-3, is as follows: ETGVTQSPTHLIKTRGQQVTLRCSSQSGHNTVSWYQQALGQGPQFIFQYYREEENGRGNFPPRFSGLQFPNYSSELNVNALELDDSALYLCASSLAGGRDTDTQYFGPGTRLTVL.

The chain combines TRBV6-5 with TRBJ1-4; D gene unclear. This CDR3 region has 14 residues. CDR1 and CDR2 (germline): MNHEY, SVGAGI. The V and J ends lost 0 bases and 8 bases respectively, with 10 bases between them. CDR3 nucleotide sequence: TGTGCCAGCAGTTACTCACTTACAGCCGAAAAACTGTTTTTT. Protein sequence: CASSYSLTAEKLFF.

The gene calls are TRBV14 and TRBJ2-4; perhaps TRBD2 as D (6 bases). The germline gives CDR1 SGHDN, CDR2 FVKESK. The length of the CDR3 is 15 residues. V gave up 4 bases and J gave up 0 bases, with 10 bases separating them. This chain's CDR3 is CASSRTGVAKNIQYF. For the CDR3, the DNA is TGTGCCAGCAGCCGAACGGGGGTAGCCAAAAACATTCAGTACTTC.

This clone turned up a few times. J is TRBJ2-5 and V is TRBV28, with D possibly being TRBD2 (6 bases). In germline, CDR1 is MDHEN, CDR2 SYDVKM. The length of the CDR3 is 14 residues. V lost 2 bases and J 1 base, leaving 8 bases between the germline ends. The CDR3 DNA sequence: TGTGCCAGCAGTTTAGCGGGGACCCAAGAGACCCAGTACTTC. Its protein product is CASSLAGTQETQYF. The whole variable domain, remainder taken from reference TRBV28 and TRBJ2-5, is DVKVTQSSRYLVKRTGEKVFLECVQDMDHENMFWYRQDPGLGLRLIYFSYDVKMKEKGDIPEGYSVSREKKERFSLILESASTNQTSMYLCASSLAGTQETQYFGPGTRLLVL.

The rearrangement links TRBV2 to TRBJ2-1; TRBD1 aligns across 7 bases. Unmatched junction bases numbered 3, after V lost 3 bases and J lost 7 bases. The CDR3 covers 13 residues. Germline-derived CDR1 and CDR2 are SNHLY and FYNNEI. CDR3 residues: CASSDGRGNEQFF. Here the CDR3 DNA reads TGTGCCAGCAGTGATGGCAGGGGGAATGAGCAGTTCTTC.

The rearrangement links TRBV2 to TRBJ1-1, with D possibly being TRBD1 (6 bases). The V gene lost 7 bases and the J gene lost 0 bases, with 12 bases spanning the gap. This CDR3 has 14 residues. Germline lookup yields CDR1 SNHLY and CDR2 FYNNEI. Here the CDR3 reads CASTTQGLNTEAFF. As DNA, the CDR3 is TGTGCCAGCACCACACAGGGCCTGAACACTGAAGCTTTCTTT.